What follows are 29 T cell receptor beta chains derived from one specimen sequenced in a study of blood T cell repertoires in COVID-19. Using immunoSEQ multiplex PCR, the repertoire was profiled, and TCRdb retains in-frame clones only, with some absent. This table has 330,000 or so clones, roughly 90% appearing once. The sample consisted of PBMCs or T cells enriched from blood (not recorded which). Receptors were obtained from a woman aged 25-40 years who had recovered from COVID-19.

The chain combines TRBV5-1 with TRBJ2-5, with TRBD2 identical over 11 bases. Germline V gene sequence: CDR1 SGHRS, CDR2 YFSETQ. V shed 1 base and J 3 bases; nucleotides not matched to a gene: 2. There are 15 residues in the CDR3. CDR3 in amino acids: CASSLLLAGEETQYF. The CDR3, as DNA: TGCGCCAGCAGCTTGCTACTAGCGGGAGAAGAGACCCAGTACTTC.

Written as DNA, the CDR3 is TGTGCCAGCAGCCCGTCGGGCAATCAGCCCCAGCATTTT. Its translation: CASSPSGNQPQHF. The chain has TRBV3-1 (or the pseudogene TRBV3-2) and TRBJ1-5; D gene uncertain. CDR1 is LGHDT and CDR2 is YNNKEL in the germline V gene (reference sequence). This CDR3 spans 13 amino acids. The V end lost 4 bases, the J end lost 2 bases, and 6 bases lay between the germline ends.

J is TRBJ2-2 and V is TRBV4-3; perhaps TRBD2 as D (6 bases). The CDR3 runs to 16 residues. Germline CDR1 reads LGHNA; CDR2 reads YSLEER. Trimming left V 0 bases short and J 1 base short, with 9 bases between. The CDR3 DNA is TGCGCCAGCAGCCAAGAATCCGGGGGGAACACCGGGGAGCTGTTTTTT. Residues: CASSQESGGNTGELFF.

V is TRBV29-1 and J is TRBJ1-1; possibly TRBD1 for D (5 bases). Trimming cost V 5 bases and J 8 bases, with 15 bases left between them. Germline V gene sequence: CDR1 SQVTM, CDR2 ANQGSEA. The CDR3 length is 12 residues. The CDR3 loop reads CSVLLGRIEAFF. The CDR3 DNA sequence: TGCAGCGTTCTCTTGGGGCGGATCGAAGCTTTCTTT.

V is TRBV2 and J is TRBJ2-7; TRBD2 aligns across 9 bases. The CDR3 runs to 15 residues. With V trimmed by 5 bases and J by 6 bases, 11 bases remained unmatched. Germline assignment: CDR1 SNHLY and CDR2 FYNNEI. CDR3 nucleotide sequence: TGTGCCAGCAGTTCCAGGGCTAGCGGGAAAGGCGAGCAGTACTTC. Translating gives CASSSRASGKGEQYF.

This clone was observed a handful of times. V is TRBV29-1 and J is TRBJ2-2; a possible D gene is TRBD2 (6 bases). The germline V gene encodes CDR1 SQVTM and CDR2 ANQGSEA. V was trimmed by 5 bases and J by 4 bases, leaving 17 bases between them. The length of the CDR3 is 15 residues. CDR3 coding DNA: TGCAGCGTTTCTACCCGGGACTTACTCACCGGGGAGCTGTTTTTT. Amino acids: CSVSTRDLLTGELFF.

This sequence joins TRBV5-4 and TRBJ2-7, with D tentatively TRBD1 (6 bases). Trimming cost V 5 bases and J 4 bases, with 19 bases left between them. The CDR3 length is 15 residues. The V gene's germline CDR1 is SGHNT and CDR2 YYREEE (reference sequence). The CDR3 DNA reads TGTGCCAGCAGTTTCCCGTCCCAGGGGCGGTACGAGCAGTACTTC. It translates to CASSFPSQGRYEQYF. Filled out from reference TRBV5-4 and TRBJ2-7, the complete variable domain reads ETGVTQSPTHLIKTRGQQVTLRCSSQSGHNTVSWYQQALGQGPQFIFQYYREEENGRGNFPPRFSGLQFPNYSSELNVNALELDDSALYLCASSFPSQGRYEQYFGPGTRLTVT.

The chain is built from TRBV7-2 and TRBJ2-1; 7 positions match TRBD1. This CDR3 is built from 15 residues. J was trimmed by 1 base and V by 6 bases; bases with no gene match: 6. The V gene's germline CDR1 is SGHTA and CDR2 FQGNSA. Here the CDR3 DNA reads TGTGCCAGCAGTTGGACAGGCGGGTCCTACAATGAGCAGTTCTTC. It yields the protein CASSWTGGSYNEQFF.

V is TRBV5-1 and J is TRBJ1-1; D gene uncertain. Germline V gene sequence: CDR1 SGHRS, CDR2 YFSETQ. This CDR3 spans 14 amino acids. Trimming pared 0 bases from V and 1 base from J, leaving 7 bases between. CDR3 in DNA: TGCGCCAGCAGCTTGGAGCGGGAGAACACTGAAGCTTTCTTT. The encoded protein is CASSLERENTEAFF.

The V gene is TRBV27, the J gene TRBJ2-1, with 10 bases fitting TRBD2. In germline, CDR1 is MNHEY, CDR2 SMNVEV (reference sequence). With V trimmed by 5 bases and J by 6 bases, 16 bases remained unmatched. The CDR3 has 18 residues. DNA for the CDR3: TGTGCCAGCAGTCCCATCACTAGCGGGATCCGGAAGGCCAATGAGCAGTTCTTC. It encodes CASSPITSGIRKANEQFF.

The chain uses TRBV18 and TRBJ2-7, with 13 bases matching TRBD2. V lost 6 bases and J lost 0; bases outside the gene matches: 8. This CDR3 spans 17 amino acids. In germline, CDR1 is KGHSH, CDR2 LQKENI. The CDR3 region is CASSLTSGRASSYEQYF. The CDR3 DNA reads TGTGCCAGCTCCCTCACTAGCGGGAGGGCCAGCTCCTACGAGCAGTACTTC.

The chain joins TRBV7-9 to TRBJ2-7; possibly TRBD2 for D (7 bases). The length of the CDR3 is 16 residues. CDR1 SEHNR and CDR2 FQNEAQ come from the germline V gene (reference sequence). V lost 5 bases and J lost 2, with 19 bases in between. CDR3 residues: CASSPMGGGGAYEQYF. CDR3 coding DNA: TGTGCCAGCAGCCCCATGGGGGGCGGGGGAGCCTACGAGCAGTACTTC. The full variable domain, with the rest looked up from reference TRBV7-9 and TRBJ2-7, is DTGVSQNPRHKITKRGQNVTFRCDPISEHNRLYWYRQTLGQGPEFLTYFQNEAQLEKSRLLSDRFSAERPKGSFSTLEIQRTEQGDSAMYLCASSPMGGGGAYEQYFGPGTRLTVT.

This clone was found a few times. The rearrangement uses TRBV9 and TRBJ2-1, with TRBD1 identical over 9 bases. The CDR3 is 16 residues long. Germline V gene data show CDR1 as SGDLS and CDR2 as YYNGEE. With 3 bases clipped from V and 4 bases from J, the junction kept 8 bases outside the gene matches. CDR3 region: CASSGIYRGQYNEQFF. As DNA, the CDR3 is TGTGCCAGCAGCGGGATCTACAGGGGGCAATACAATGAGCAGTTCTTC. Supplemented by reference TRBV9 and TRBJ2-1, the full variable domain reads DSGVTQTPKHLITATGQRVTLRCSPRSGDLSVYWYQQSLDQGLQFLIQYYNGEERAKGNILERFSAQQFPDLHSELNLSSLELGDSALYFCASSGIYRGQYNEQFFGPGTRLTVL.

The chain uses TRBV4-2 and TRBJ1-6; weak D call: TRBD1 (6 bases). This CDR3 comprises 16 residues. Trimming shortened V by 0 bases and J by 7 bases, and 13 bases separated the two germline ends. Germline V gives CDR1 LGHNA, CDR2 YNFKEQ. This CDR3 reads CASSQDGGAGNSPLHF. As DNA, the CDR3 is TGTGCCAGCAGCCAAGATGGGGGGGCTGGGAATTCACCCCTCCACTTT.

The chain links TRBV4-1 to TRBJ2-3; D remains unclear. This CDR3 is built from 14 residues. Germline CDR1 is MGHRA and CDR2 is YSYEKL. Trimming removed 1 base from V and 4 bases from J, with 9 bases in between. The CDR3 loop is CASSQVVRPDTQYF. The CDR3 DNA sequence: TGCGCCAGCAGCCAAGTTGTCAGGCCAGATACGCAGTATTTT.

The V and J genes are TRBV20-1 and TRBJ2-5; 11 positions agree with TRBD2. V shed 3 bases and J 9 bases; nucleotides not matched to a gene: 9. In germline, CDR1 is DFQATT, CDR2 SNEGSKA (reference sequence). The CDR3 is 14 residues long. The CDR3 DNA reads TGCAGTGCTAGTCAGGCTAGCGGGGGGCAGGCCCAGTACTTC. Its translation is CSASQASGGQAQYF.

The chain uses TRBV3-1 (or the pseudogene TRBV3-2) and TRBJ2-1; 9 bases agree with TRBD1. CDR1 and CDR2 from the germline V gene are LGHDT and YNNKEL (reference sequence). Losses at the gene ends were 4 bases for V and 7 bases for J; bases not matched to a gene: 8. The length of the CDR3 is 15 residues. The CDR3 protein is CASSRGLTGGNEQFF. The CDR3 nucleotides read TGTGCCAGCAGCCGCGGACTGACAGGGGGAAATGAGCAGTTCTTC.

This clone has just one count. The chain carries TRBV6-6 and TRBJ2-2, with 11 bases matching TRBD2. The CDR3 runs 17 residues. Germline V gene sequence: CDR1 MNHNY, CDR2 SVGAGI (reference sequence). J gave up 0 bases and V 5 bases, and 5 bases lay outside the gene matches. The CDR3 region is CASSPPTSGTNTGELFF. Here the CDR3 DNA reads TGTGCCAGCAGTCCTCCGACTAGCGGGACGAACACCGGGGAGCTGTTTTTT.

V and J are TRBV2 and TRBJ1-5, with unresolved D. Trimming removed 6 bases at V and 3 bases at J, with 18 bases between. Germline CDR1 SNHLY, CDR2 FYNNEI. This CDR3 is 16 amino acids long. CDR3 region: CASRRDAAVPNQPQHF. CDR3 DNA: TGTGCCAGCAGGAGGGATGCGGCAGTACCCAATCAGCCCCAGCATTTT. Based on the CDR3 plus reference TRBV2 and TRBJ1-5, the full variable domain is EPEVTQTPSHQVTQMGQEVILRCVPISNHLYFYWYRQILGQKVEFLVSFYNNEISEKSEIFDDQFSVERPDGSNFTLKIRSTKLEDSAMYFCASRRDAAVPNQPQHFGDGTRLSIL.

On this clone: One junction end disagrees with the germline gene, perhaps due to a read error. CDR3 sequence: CASSQLGGQVF. CDR3 DNA sequence: TGCGCCAGCAGCCAACTAGGGGGCCAAGTCTTC. The chain uses TRBV4-1 and TRBJ2-7; TRBD1 aligns across 7 bases. Germline CDR1 reads MGHRA; CDR2 reads YSYEKL. The CDR3 totals 11 residues.

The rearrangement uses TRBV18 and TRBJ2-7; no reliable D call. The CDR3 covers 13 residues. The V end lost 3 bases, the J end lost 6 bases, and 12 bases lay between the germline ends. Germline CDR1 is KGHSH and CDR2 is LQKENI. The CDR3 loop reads CASSPYASIEQYF. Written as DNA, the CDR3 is TGTGCCAGCTCACCCTACGCCTCGATCGAGCAGTACTTC. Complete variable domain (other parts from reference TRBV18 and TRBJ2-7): NAGVMQNPRHLVRRRGQEARLRCSPMKGHSHVYWYRQLPEEGLKFMVYLQKENIIDESGMPKERFSAEFPKEGPSILRIQQVVRGDSAAYFCASSPYASIEQYFGPGTRLTVT.

The CDR3 nucleotides read TGCGCCAGCAGCTTGGCGGTCGGCAGGGGGGAAAGCTACACCTTC. It codes for CASSLAVGRGESYTF. The rearrangement uses TRBV5-1 and TRBJ1-2, with 7 bases matching TRBD1. From germline, CDR1 is SGHRS and CDR2 YFSETQ. The CDR3 length is 15 residues. The ends lost 0 bases at V and 9 bases at J; junction bases unmatched: 11.

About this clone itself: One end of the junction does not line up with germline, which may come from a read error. DNA for the CDR3: TGTGCCAGCTCACCAGGAGAAACACCCCCAGCGGACTTC. It is translated as CASSPGETPPADF. The rearrangement joins TRBV18 to TRBJ2-5, with D tentatively TRBD2 (5 bases). The CDR3 contains 13 residues. In germline, CDR1 is KGHSH, CDR2 LQKENI.

The CDR3 spells CATSRDLALWSETGELFF. CDR3 bases: TGTGCCACCAGCAGAGATCTTGCGTTGTGGTCTGAAACCGGGGAGCTGTTTTTT. This chain links TRBV15 with TRBJ2-2; D unclear. Germline V gene sequence: CDR1 LNHNV, CDR2 YYDKDF (reference sequence). CDR3 length: 18 amino acids. The V and J ends lost 0 bases and 5 bases respectively, with 19 bases between them.

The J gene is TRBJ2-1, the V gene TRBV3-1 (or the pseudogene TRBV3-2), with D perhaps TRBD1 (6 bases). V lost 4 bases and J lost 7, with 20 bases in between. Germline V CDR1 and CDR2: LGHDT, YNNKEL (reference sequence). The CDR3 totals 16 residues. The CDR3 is CASSRRTARIGNEQFF. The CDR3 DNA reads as TGTGCCAGCAGCCGGAGGACAGCCCGGATCGGAAATGAGCAGTTCTTC.

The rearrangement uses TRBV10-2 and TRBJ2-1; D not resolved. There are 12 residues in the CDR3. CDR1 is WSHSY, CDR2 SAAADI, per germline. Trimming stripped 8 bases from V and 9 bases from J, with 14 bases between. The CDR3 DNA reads TGCGCCAGCGCGGTAGGTCTGGGTGAGCAGTTCTTC. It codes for CASAVGLGEQFF.

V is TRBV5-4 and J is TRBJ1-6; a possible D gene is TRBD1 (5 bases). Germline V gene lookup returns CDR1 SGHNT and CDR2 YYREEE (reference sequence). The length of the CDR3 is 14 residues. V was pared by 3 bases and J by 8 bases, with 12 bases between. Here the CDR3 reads CASSSDTKDSPLHF. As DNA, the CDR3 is TGTGCCAGCAGCTCGGACACGAAGGATTCACCCCTCCACTTT.

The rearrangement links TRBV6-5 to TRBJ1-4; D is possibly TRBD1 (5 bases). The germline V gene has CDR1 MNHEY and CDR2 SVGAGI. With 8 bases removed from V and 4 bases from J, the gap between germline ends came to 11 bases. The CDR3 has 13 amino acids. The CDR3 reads CASSRQSNEKLFF. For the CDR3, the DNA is TGTGCCAGCTCCAGACAGAGTAATGAAAAACTGTTTTTT.

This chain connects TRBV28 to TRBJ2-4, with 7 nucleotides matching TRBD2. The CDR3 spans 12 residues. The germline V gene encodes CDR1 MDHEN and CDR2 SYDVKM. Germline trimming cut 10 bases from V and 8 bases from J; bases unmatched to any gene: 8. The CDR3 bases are TGTGCCACCGCTGATCTAGCGGACATTCAGTACTTC. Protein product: CATADLADIQYF.